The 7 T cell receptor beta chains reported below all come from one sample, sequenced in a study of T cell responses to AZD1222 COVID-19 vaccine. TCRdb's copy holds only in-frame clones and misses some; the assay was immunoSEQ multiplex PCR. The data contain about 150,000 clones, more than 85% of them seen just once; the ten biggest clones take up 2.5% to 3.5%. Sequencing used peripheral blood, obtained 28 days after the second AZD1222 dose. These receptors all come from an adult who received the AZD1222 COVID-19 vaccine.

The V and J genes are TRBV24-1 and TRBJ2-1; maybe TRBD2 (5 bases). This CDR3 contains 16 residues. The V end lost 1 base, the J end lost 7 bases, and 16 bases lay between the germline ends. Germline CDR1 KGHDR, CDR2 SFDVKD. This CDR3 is CATSDLRESVGNEQFF. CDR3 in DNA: TGTGCCACCAGTGATTTAAGGGAGTCGGTGGGGAATGAGCAGTTCTTC.

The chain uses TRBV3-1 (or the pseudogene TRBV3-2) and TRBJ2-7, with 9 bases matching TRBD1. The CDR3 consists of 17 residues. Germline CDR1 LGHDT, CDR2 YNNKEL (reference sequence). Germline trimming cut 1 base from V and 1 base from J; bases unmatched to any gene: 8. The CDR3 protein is CASSQGPPTGGSYEQYF. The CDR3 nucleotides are TGTGCCAGCAGCCAAGGCCCACCGACAGGGGGATCCTACGAGCAGTACTTC.

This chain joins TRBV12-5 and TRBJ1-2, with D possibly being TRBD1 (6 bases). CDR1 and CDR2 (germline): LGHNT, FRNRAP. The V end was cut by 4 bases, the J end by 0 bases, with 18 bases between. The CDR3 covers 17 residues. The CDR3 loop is CASGSSTRGNANYGYTF. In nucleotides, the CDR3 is TGTGCTAGTGGTTCTAGTACCAGGGGAAACGCTAACTATGGCTACACCTTC.

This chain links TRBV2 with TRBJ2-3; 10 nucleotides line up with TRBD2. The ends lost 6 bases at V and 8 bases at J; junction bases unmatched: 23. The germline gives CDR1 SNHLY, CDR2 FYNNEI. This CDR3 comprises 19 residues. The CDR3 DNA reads TGTGCCAGCAGAAAAAAACCCGGGACTAGCGAGCCCAAATGGGGTACGCAGTATTTT. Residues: CASRKKPGTSEPKWGTQYF. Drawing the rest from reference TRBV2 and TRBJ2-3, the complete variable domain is EPEVTQTPSHQVTQMGQEVILRCVPISNHLYFYWYRQILGQKVEFLVSFYNNEISEKSEIFDDQFSVERPDGSNFTLKIRSTKLEDSAMYFCASRKKPGTSEPKWGTQYFGPGTRLTVL.

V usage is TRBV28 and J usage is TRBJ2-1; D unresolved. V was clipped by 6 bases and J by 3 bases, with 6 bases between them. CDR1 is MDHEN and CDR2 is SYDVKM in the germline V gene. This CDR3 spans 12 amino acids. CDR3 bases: TGTGCCAGCAGACCGGACTACAATGAGCAGTTCTTC. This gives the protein CASRPDYNEQFF.

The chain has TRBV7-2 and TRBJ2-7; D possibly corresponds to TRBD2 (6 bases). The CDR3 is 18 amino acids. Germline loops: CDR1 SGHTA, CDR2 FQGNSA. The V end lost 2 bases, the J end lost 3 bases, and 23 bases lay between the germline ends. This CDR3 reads CASSLRWVGLARDYEQYF. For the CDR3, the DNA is TGTGCCAGCAGCTTACGATGGGTAGGGCTAGCGAGGGACTACGAGCAGTACTTC. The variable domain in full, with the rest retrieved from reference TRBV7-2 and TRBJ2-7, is GAGVSQSPSNKVTEKGKDVELRCDPISGHTALYWYRQSLGQGLEFLIYFQGNSAPDKSGLPSDRFSAERTGGSVSTLTIQRTQQEDSAVYLCASSLRWVGLARDYEQYFGPGTRLTVT.

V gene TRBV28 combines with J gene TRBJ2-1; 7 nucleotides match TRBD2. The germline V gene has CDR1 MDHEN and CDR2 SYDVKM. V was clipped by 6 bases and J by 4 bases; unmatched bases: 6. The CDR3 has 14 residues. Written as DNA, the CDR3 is TGTGCCAGCAGCCCCGGGACTAAATACAATGAGCAGTTCTTC. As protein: CASSPGTKYNEQFF.